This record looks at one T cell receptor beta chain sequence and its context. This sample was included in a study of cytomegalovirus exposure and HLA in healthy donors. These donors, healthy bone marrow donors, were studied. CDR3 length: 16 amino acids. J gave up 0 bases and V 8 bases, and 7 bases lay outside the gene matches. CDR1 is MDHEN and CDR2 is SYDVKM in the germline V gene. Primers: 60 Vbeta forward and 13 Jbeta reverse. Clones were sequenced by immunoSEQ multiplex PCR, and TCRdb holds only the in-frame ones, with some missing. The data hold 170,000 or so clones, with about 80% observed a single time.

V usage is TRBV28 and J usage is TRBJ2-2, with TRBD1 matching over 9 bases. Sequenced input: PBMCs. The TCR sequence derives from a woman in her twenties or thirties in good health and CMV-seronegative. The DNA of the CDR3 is TGTGCCAGCGGGCGGGACAGGGCCGCGAACACCGGGGAGCTGTTTTTT. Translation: CASGRDRAANTGELFF.